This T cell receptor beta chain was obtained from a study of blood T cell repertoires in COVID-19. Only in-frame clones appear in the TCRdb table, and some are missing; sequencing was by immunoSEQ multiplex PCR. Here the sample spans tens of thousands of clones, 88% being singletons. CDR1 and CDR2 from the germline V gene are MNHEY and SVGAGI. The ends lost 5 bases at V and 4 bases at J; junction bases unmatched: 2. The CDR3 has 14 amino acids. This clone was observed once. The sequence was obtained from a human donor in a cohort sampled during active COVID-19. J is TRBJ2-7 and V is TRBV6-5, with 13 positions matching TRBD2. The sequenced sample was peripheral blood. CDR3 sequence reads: CASSPTSGRYEQYF. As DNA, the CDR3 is TGTGCCAGCAGTCCGACTAGCGGGAGGTACGAGCAGTACTTC.